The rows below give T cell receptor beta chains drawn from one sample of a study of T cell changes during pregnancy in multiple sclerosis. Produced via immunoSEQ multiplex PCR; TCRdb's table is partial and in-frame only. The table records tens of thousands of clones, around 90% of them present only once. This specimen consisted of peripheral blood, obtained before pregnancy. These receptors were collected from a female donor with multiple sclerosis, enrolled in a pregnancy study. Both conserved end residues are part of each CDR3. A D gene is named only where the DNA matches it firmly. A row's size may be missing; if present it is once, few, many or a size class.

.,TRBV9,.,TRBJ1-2,TGTGCCAGCAGCGTAGGGCAGGGCCGATACTACTATGGCTACACCTTC,CASSVGQGRYYYGYTF
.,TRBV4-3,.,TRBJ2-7,TGCGCCAGCAGCCAAGCTCTCGGTTCCTACGAGCAGTACTTC,CASSQALGSYEQYF
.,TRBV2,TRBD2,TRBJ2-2,TGTGCCAGCAATGACGCTTCTAGCGGGAGGGTAACCGGGGAGCTGTTTTTT,CASNDASSGRVTGELFF
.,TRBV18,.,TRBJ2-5,TGTGCCAGCTCACCAATTGGAGGTCAAGAGACCCAGTACTTC,CASSPIGGQETQYF
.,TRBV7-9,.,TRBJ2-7,TGTGCCAGCAGCTTAGGGCAGGGGCACTACGAGCAGTACTTC,CASSLGQGHYEQYF
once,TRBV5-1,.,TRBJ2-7,TGCGCCAGCAGCCTCACTGACAGTTCCTACGAGCAGTACTTC,CASSLTDSSYEQYF
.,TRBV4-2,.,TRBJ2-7,TGTGCCAGCAGCCAAAATCTCTACGAGCAGTACTTC,CASSQNLYEQYF
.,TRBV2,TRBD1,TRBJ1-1,TGTGCCAGCAGTCGGGGGACAGGAAACACTGAAGCTTTCTTT,CASSRGTGNTEAFF
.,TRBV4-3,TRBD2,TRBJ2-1,TGCGCCAGCAGCCAAGAGACTAGCCGGATCTACAATGAGCAGTTCTTC,CASSQETSRIYNEQFF
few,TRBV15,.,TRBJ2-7,TGTGCCACCAGCAGCGCCGTAAGGAGCTCCTACGAGCAGTACTTC,CATSSAVRSSYEQYF
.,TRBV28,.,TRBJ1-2,TGTGCCAGCAGTTTGTCTTTTGGGGCCGAGAACTATGGCTACACCTTC,CASSLSFGAENYGYTF
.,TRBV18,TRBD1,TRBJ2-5,TGTGCCAGCTCACAGGACAGGGGGCGTCAAGAGACCCAGTACTTC,CASSQDRGRQETQYF
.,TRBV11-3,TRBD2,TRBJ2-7,TGTGCCAGCAGCTTAGATGGCGGGAGTAGTTCCTACGAGCAGTACTTC,CASSLDGGSSSYEQYF
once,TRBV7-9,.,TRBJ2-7,TGTGCCAGCAGCTTAGTGGGGGGAGCCTACGAGCAGTACTTC,CASSLVGGAYEQYF